This T cell receptor beta chain originates from a study of T-cell memory formation after mild COVID-19. CDR1 and CDR2 (germline): SGHTA, FQGNSA. Trimming took off 4 bases at V and 0 bases at J, with 16 bases between the two ends. The CDR3 runs 16 residues. TCRdb itself ran the 5' RACE reads through MiXCR, one entry per CDR3 protein. The sample consists of fewer than 150,000 distinct CDR3 sequences, 17% of them appearing once. The sequenced material came from PBMCs or a T cell subset sorted from them (not recorded which). The receptor was isolated from a man younger than 35 who had mild COVID-19 (a few samples of this study predate the infection). Cell type and time point are not known. The chain is built from TRBV7-2 and TRBJ2-7; tentative D call: TRBD2 (5 bases). CDR3 coding DNA: TGTGCCAGCAGCTCATTTCCCCGGGGTAGCTCCTACGAGCAGTACTTC. This gives the protein CASSSFPRGSSYEQYF. Combining the CDR3 with reference TRBV7-2 and TRBJ2-7 gives the whole variable domain GAGVSQSPSNKVTEKGKDVELRCDPISGHTALYWYRQSLGQGLEFLIYFQGNSAPDKSGLPSDRFSAERTGGSVSTLTIQRTQQEDSAVYLCASSSFPRGSSYEQYFGPGTRLTVT.